These T cell receptor beta chains were read from a single sample in a study of cytomegalovirus exposure and HLA in healthy donors. Libraries were prepared by immunoSEQ multiplex PCR; TCRdb keeps only in-frame clonotypes and omits some of them. The data show 180,000 or so clones, nearly 80% seen once. Sequenced input: PBMCs. All receptors come from a female donor in good health and CMV-seronegative. Each CDR3 is given with its conserved first and last residue. D genes are given only for firm matches. Clone size appears in some rows only: once, few, many, or a class for an expanded clone.

D gene	J gene	V gene	clone size	CDR3 protein	CDR3 DNA
NA	TRBJ2-7	TRBV7-2	NA	CASSPTRDMGYEQYF	TGTGCCAGCAGCCCAACCCGGGACATGGGATACGAGCAGTACTTC
TRBD2	TRBJ2-1	TRBV6-1	once	CASSVAGGVNEQFF	TGTGCCAGCAGTGTAGCGGGAGGGGTTAATGAGCAGTTCTTC
NA	TRBJ2-7	TRBV6-6	NA	CASSTGLSSYEQYF	TGTGCCAGTTCCACAGGGCTGAGCTCCTACGAGCAGTACTTC
NA	TRBJ2-1	TRBV6-4	NA	CASSARAGSYNEQFF	TGTGCCAGCAGTGCTAGGGCGGGCTCCTACAATGAGCAGTTCTTC
NA	TRBJ2-1	TRBV7-9	NA	CASSLGIGGPYNEQFF	TGTGCCAGCAGCTTAGGAATAGGGGGACCCTACAATGAGCAGTTCTTC
TRBD2	TRBJ2-2	TRBV7-9	NA	CASSLLGTSGRRDTGELFF	TGTGCCAGCAGCTTACTTGGGACTAGCGGGAGGAGGGACACCGGGGAGCTGTTTTTT
TRBD1	TRBJ1-1	TRBV11-3	NA	CASSRETGTNTEAFF	TGTGCCAGCAGCCGTGAGACAGGGACTAACACTGAAGCTTTCTTT
NA	TRBJ1-1	TRBV19	NA	CASIGGAGKGAEAFF	TGTGCCAGTATTGGGGGGGCAGGGAAAGGGGCTGAAGCTTTCTTT
NA	TRBJ2-2	TRBV12-5	NA	CTSEGASGELFF	TGTACTAGTGAAGGAGCTTCCGGGGAGCTGTTTTTT
TRBD2	TRBJ2-7	TRBV28	NA	CASGIAGETDEQYF	TGTGCCAGCGGAATAGCGGGAGAGACCGACGAGCAGTACTTC
NA	TRBJ2-7	TRBV19	many	CASSVRDSSYEQYF	TGTGCCAGTAGTGTACGGGACTCCTCCTACGAGCAGTACTTC
NA	TRBJ1-6	TRBV30	NA	CAWSSYSGVNSPLHF	TGTGCCTGGAGTTCATACAGCGGGGTAAATTCACCCCTCCACTTT
TRBD1	TRBJ1-4	TRBV5-1	NA	CASRGQGNEKLFF	TGCGCCAGCAGGGGACAGGGTAATGAAAAACTGTTTTTT
TRBD1	TRBJ1-1	TRBV5-1	NA	CASSWGQGDTEAFF	TGCGCCAGCAGCTGGGGACAGGGGGACACTGAAGCTTTCTTT
NA	TRBJ2-5	TRBV7-2	once	CASSLERDQYF	TGTGCCAGCAGCTTAGAGCGAGACCAGTACTTC
NA	TRBJ1-1	TRBV6-1	few	CASSGMTGNTEAFF	TGTGCCAGCAGCGGTATGACAGGGAACACTGAAGCTTTCTTT
NA	TRBJ2-7	TRBV27	NA	CASRSERSDLYEQYF	TGTGCCAGCCGCAGCGAACGAAGTGACCTCTACGAGCAGTACTTC
TRBD2	TRBJ2-7	TRBV7-2	once	CASSINQAGEGEQYF	TGTGCCAGCAGCATTAACCAAGCGGGAGAAGGCGAGCAGTACTTC
NA	TRBJ2-1	TRBV30	NA	CAWGQTYNEQFF	TGTGCCTGGGGACAGACTTACAATGAGCAGTTCTTC
TRBD1	TRBJ1-2	TRBV28	NA	CASRLGTGAGYTF	TGTGCCAGCAGACTAGGGACAGGGGCAGGCTACACCTTC
NA	TRBJ2-7	TRBV2	NA	CASSGTAPEQYF	TGTGCCAGCAGTGGGACAGCTCCCGAGCAGTACTTC
NA	TRBJ2-3	TRBV7-7	NA	CASSPGLADTQYF	TGTGCTAGCAGCCCAGGGTTAGCAGATACGCAGTATTTT
TRBD1	TRBJ2-1	TRBV29-1	NA	CSVEGGGQGYNEQFF	TGCAGCGTTGAAGGTGGGGGACAGGGTTACAATGAGCAGTTCTTC
NA	TRBJ1-3	TRBV18	NA	CASSPRQASAGNTIYF	TGTGCCAGCTCACCAAGACAGGCCTCGGCTGGAAACACCATATATTTT
TRBD1	TRBJ1-2	TRBV7-9	few	CASSSGTGLKGYTF	TGTGCCAGCAGCTCGGGGACAGGGCTTAAAGGCTACACCTTC
TRBD1	TRBJ2-1	TRBV15	NA	CATSRRQGSYNEQFF	TGTGCCACCAGCAGAAGACAGGGAAGCTACAATGAGCAGTTCTTC
TRBD1	TRBJ2-7	TRBV29-1	few	CSVEPNPTGQVYEQYF	TGCAGCGTTGAACCGAACCCCACGGGACAGGTCTACGAGCAGTACTTC
NA	TRBJ1-3	TRBV18	NA	CASSPRGSGNTIYF	TGTGCCAGCTCGCCCAGGGGATCAGGAAACACCATATATTTT
NA	TRBJ1-2	TRBV28	NA	CASTYAIGSGYTF	TGTGCCAGCACCTATGCCATAGGGAGCGGCTACACCTTC
TRBD1	TRBJ2-1	TRBV10-1	NA	CASTRTSGRGRSEQFF	TGCGCCAGCACCAGGACCTCTGGCAGGGGGCGTAGTGAGCAGTTCTTC
TRBD1	TRBJ2-7	TRBV6-1	once	CASSGRDRVNEQYF	TGTGCCAGCAGTGGCCGGGACAGGGTTAACGAGCAGTACTTC
TRBD2	TRBJ2-7	TRBV5-1	NA	CASSPATGTSVYEQYF	TGCGCCAGCAGCCCGGCCACCGGGACTAGCGTCTACGAGCAGTACTTC
NA	TRBJ2-1	TRBV2	NA	CASSGGRLSYNEQFF	TGTGCCAGCAGTGGAGGGCGGCTCTCCTACAATGAGCAGTTCTTC
TRBD2	TRBJ2-1	TRBV5-1	NA	CASSSDPAGGTNEQFF	TGCGCCAGCAGCTCCGACCCCGCGGGGGGCACCAATGAGCAGTTCTTC
NA	TRBJ2-5	TRBV28	NA	CASSLQGRGAGEAQETQYF	TGTGCCAGCAGTTTACAAGGCAGGGGCGCGGGAGAGGCTCAAGAGACCCAGTACTTC
TRBD1	TRBJ1-5	TRBV2	NA	CASSTRGARGNQPQHF	TGTGCCAGCAGTACCAGGGGGGCGCGGGGAAATCAGCCCCAGCATTTT
NA	TRBJ2-1	TRBV7-8	NA	CASSLIPGSYEQFF	TGTGCCAGCAGCTTAATCCCAGGTTCTTATGAGCAGTTCTTC
NA	TRBJ2-5	TRBV1	NA	CTSRGTSGVKETQYF	TGCACCAGCAGGGGGACTAGCGGGGTCAAAGAGACCCAGTACTTC
TRBD2	TRBJ2-5	TRBV5-1	NA	CASSLWTSGGEETQYF	TGCGCCAGCAGCCTATGGACTAGCGGGGGTGAAGAGACCCAGTACTTC
TRBD2	TRBJ2-3	TRBV27	NA	CASISSSGLLTSTDTQYF	TGTGCCAGCATCTCGTCTAGCGGTCTCCTGACTAGCACAGATACGCAGTATTTT
NA	TRBJ1-1	TRBV7-3	NA	CASSLQGPSTEAFF	TGTGCCAGCAGCTTACAGGGGCCTAGCACTGAAGCTTTCTTT
TRBD2	TRBJ2-1	TRBV9	NA	CASSSGGSGNEQFF	TGTGCCAGCAGCTCCGGGGGGTCGGGCAATGAGCAGTTCTTC
NA	TRBJ1-1	TRBV7-9	NA	CSSSLLRSGNTEAFF	TGTTCCAGCAGCTTGTTACGTTCGGGGAACACTGAAGCTTTCTTT
NA	TRBJ2-1	TRBV9	NA	CASSQGQSSYNEQFF	TGTGCCAGCTCTCAGGGGCAAAGCTCCTACAATGAGCAGTTCTTC
TRBD2	TRBJ2-1	TRBV9	NA	CASSGLANEQFF	TGTGCCAGCAGCGGACTAGCGAATGAGCAGTTCTTC
TRBD2	TRBJ2-2	TRBV9	NA	CASNSGGAGTGELFF	TGTGCCAGCAATAGCGGGGGGGCAGGTACCGGGGAGCTGTTTTTT
TRBD1	TRBJ1-4	TRBV30	NA	CASHDQGAGEKLFF	TGTGCCTCTCACGACCAGGGGGCTGGTGAAAAACTGTTTTTT